This is a list of T cell receptor beta chains from one sample in a study of blood T cell repertoires in COVID-19. Profiled with immunoSEQ multiplex PCR; TCRdb holds only in-frame clones, not every one. The sample lists around 700,000 clones, 90% occurring once. The specimen was peripheral blood. Receptors were obtained from a young woman with acute or convalescent COVID-19. Each CDR3 is given with its conserved first and last residue. The order of the fields is V gene, clone size, CDR3 length, J gene, D gene, CDR3 protein, CDR3 DNA. A D gene is named only where the DNA matches it firmly. Only some rows state a clone size, as once, few, many or a class for expanded clones.

TRBV28,-,16,TRBJ1-2,TRBD1,CASSDIRDSNTYGYTF,TGTGCCAGCAGCGATATCCGGGACAGCAATACCTATGGCTACACCTTC
TRBV6-4,-,15,TRBJ1-6,TRBD1,CASSGTGDSNSSLHF,TGTGCCAGCAGTGGGACAGGGGATAGTAATTCATCCCTCCACTTT
TRBV27,-,15,TRBJ1-6,-,CASSRGDLENSPLHF,TGTGCCAGCAGTCGGGGAGATCTGGAAAATTCACCCCTCCACTTT
TRBV7-2,few,15,TRBJ1-5,-,CASSLARAANQPQHF,TGTGCCAGCAGCTTAGCGCGGGCAGCTAATCAGCCCCAGCATTTT
TRBV19,-,14,TRBJ1-2,-,CASSIVGLDYGYTF,TGTGCCAGTAGTATTGTGGGGCTCGACTATGGCTACACCTTC
TRBV19,-,16,TRBJ1-4,TRBD1,CASIRTGRATNEKLFF,TGTGCCAGTATCCGGACAGGCAGGGCAACTAATGAAAAACTGTTTTTT
TRBV9,-,15,TRBJ2-1,TRBD2,CASSAGLAGHNEQFF,TGTGCCAGCAGCGCGGGACTAGCGGGACACAATGAGCAGTTCTTC
TRBV27,-,13,TRBJ1-2,TRBD1,CASSFRGNRGYTF,TGTGCCAGCAGTTTCAGGGGGAACAGAGGCTACACCTTC
TRBV2,-,15,TRBJ1-2,-,CASRGGGMANYGYTF,TGTGCCAGCAGGGGAGGGGGGATGGCGAACTATGGCTACACCTTC
TRBV14,-,11,TRBJ1-2,-,CASRQDYGYTF,TGTGCCAGCAGACAGGATTATGGCTACACCTTC
TRBV5-1,-,18,TRBJ1-1,-,CASSLEGQTLTPNTEAFF,TGCGCCAGCAGCTTGGAGGGGCAGACGCTGACTCCGAACACTGAAGCTTTCTTT
TRBV19,-,17,TRBJ1-5,TRBD1,CASSLRDRGQGNQPQHF,TGTGCCAGTAGTTTAAGGGACAGGGGGCAGGGCAATCAGCCCCAGCATTTT
TRBV6-5,-,14,TRBJ2-7,TRBD2,CASSPGTSALEQYF,TGTGCCAGCAGCCCCGGGACTAGCGCCCTGGAGCAGTACTTC
TRBV6-5,-,14,TRBJ1-5,TRBD1,CASRDRFIDQPQHF,TGTGCCAGCAGGGACAGGTTCATAGATCAGCCCCAGCATTTT
TRBV2,-,16,TRBJ1-2,-,CASRSVWGRANYGYTF,TGTGCCAGCAGGTCCGTGTGGGGGAGGGCTAACTATGGCTACACCTTC
TRBV19,-,16,TRBJ1-5,TRBD1,CASSIRGTRLNQPQHF,TGTGCCAGTAGTATCAGGGGGACGCGCCTGAATCAGCCCCAGCATTTT
TRBV7-6,many,14,TRBJ2-3,-,CASVRLDGVDTQYF,TGTGCCAGCGTACGACTAGACGGGGTGGATACGCAGTATTTT
TRBV6-5,once,16,TRBJ2-2,-,CASSYRGAYGTGELFF,TGTGCCAGCAGTTACCGGGGGGCGTATGGCACCGGGGAGCTGTTTTTT
TRBV7-2,-,15,TRBJ2-7,-,CASSPLTSSAYEQYF,TGTGCCAGCAGCCCCCTGACTAGTTCAGCCTACGAGCAGTACTTC
TRBV19,-,13,TRBJ1-2,-,CASSIDRGYGYTF,TGTGCCAGTAGTATAGACAGGGGCTATGGCTACACCTTC
TRBV28,-,11,TRBJ1-1,-,CASNEQGFAFF,TGTGCCAGCAACGAACAGGGTTTCGCTTTCTTT
TRBV7-2,-,13,TRBJ1-2,TRBD1,CASSWGQDYGYTF,TGTGCCAGCAGCTGGGGACAGGACTATGGCTACACCTTC
TRBV9,-,16,TRBJ2-7,TRBD2,CASSVGASGEHYEQYF,TGTGCCAGCAGCGTAGGGGCTAGCGGGGAGCACTACGAGCAGTACTTC
TRBV12-5,once,16,TRBJ2-6,-,CASGSDDSSGANVLTF,TGTGCTAGTGGTTCCGACGACAGCTCTGGGGCCAACGTCCTGACTTTC
TRBV29-1,-,13,TRBJ1-3,-,CSVDEALGNTIYF,TGCAGCGTTGATGAGGCGCTAGGAAACACCATATATTTT
TRBV28,once,15,TRBJ1-4,-,CASSQPRDSNERLFF,TGTGCCAGCAGTCAACCCAGGGACTCCAATGAAAGGCTGTTTTTT
TRBV30,-,15,TRBJ2-7,-,CAWSPGGAASYEQYF,TGTGCCTGGAGTCCCGGTGGGGCAGCGTCCTACGAGCAGTACTTC
TRBV20-1,-,19,TRBJ1-5,-,CSAIEHAGGGSLSNQPQHF,TGCAGTGCTATTGAGCACGCCGGTGGAGGTTCCCTTAGCAATCAGCCCCAGCATTTT
TRBV7-6,-,14,TRBJ2-2,-,CASSLASYTGELFF,TGTGCCAGCAGCTTAGCGTCGTACACCGGGGAGCTGTTTTTT
TRBV28,-,11,TRBJ1-1,-,CASGLNTEAFF,TGTGCCAGCGGCCTGAACACTGAAGCTTTCTTT
TRBV6-1,-,16,TRBJ2-2,TRBD2,CASSEGLAGLGGELFF,TGTGCCAGCAGTGAAGGTTTAGCGGGGCTCGGAGGAGAGCTGTTTTTT
TRBV25-1,-,14,TRBJ1-2,-,CASSDRQLLYGYTF,TGTGCCAGCAGTGATAGACAGCTCTTATATGGCTACACCTTC
TRBV7-8,-,13,TRBJ1-3,-,CASSPTTGNTIYF,TGTGCCAGCAGCCCCACTACTGGAAACACCATATATTTT
TRBV7-2,-,18,TRBJ2-1,TRBD2,CASSFGVRGTSGEREQFF,TGTGCCAGCAGCTTCGGGGTTAGGGGGACTAGCGGTGAACGCGAGCAGTTCTTC
TRBV6-7,once,17,TRBJ1-3,-,CASSYPRQAKRRNTIYF,TGTGCCAGCAGTTACCCGCGACAGGCTAAACGGAGAAACACCATATATTTT
TRBV27,-,15,TRBJ2-7,-,CASSFGTPESYEQYF,TGTGCCAGCAGTTTCGGGACACCCGAATCCTACGAGCAGTACTTC
TRBV2,-,15,TRBJ1-6,-,CASSERTRSNSPLHF,TGTGCCAGCAGTGAAAGGACAAGATCAAATTCACCCCTCCACTTT
TRBV5-1,-,18,TRBJ2-2,TRBD1,CASSLGRLDRGRTGELFF,TGCGCCAGCAGCTTGGGTCGTTTGGACAGGGGGCGGACCGGGGAGCTGTTTTTT
TRBV4-3,-,16,TRBJ1-2,TRBD1,CASSQEGQGLRNGYTF,TGCGCCAGCAGCCAAGAAGGACAGGGTTTAAGAAACGGCTACACCTTC
TRBV14,-,16,TRBJ2-2,-,CASSQDPGFGSGELFF,TGTGCCAGCAGCCAAGATCCAGGGTTCGGCTCCGGGGAGCTGTTTTTT
TRBV27,few,14,TRBJ1-5,-,CASSSDSFNQPQHF,TGTGCCAGCAGTTCCGACAGCTTCAATCAGCCCCAGCATTTT
TRBV6-7,once,17,TRBJ2-2,TRBD1,CASSYSRDRGKVGELFF,TGTGCCAGCAGTTACTCCCGGGACAGGGGGAAGGTCGGGGAGCTGTTTTTT
TRBV30,-,11,TRBJ2-1,-,CAWTTGIRQFF,TGTGCCTGGACTACAGGGATCCGGCAGTTCTTC
TRBV6-6,-,13,TRBJ1-5,-,CASSYANNQPQHF,TGTGCCAGCAGTTACGCTAACAATCAGCCCCAGCATTTT
TRBV5-6,-,14,TRBJ2-7,TRBD1,CASRAWTGLNEQYF,TGTGCCAGCAGGGCCTGGACAGGGCTAAACGAGCAGTACTTC
TRBV21-1,-,14,TRBJ2-7,-,CASSNESGGCEQYF,TGTGCCAGCAGCAACGAGTCAGGGGGTTGCGAGCAGTACTTC